This TCR beta chain was captured by sequencing in a study of T cells in Graves' hyperthyroidism and ophthalmopathy. As to this clonotype: Antigen: not known.

Overall study results and limits: Model-based prediction identified ophthalmopathy a median 6.5 months prior to its onset. A 13 V-J model separated ophthalmopathy from stable hyperthyroidism.

Trimming removed 4 bases from V and 11 bases from J; junction bases left unmatched: 12. The CDR3 consists of 17 residues. Using RNA transcripts as the source, TCR beta CDR3 regions were amplified. During a first-round RT-PCR of the TCR CDR3, the HTBI primer set was used. TCRdb redid the calling of the multiplex PCR reads with MiXCR, one entry per CDR3 protein. The sample consists of 500,000 to 750,000 distinct CDR3 sequences, 13% to 15% of them appearing once. This receptor was identified in a woman between 18 and 29 years old with Graves' ophthalmopathy. The sequencing input was blood. V and J are TRBV12-3 or TRBV12-4 and TRBJ2-4; 15 nucleotides agree with TRBD2. The CDR3: CASSSLLGLAGGGVQYF. CDR3 bases: TGTGCCAGCAGTTCATTATTGGGACTAGCGGGAGGCGGGGTTCAGTACTTC.